The rows below give T cell receptor beta chains drawn from one sample of a study of T cells expressing NK-cell markers. TCRdb re-called the 5' RACE reads and gives one entry per CDR3 protein, without DNA. The table lists roughly 420,000 distinct CDR3 sequences, with 7.3% in the top ten. The sample was blood T cells: a sorted CD56 or NKG2C T cell subset, CD4+ or CD8+ T cells, or bulk PBMC T cells (not recorded which). The receptor source for this set is a woman between 18 and 70 years old in good health. The CDR3 runs from the conserved cysteine through the conserved F or W.

16 TRBJ1-5 TRBV12-3/TRBV12-4 CASSPSRAGNWQPQHF
15 TRBJ2-5 TRBV5-1 CASSLDRVYQETQYF
13 TRBJ2-2 TRBV10-3 CAIRQSNTGELFF
14 TRBJ2-4 TRBV4-1 CASSQTGQGLDQYF
15 TRBJ2-3 TRBV20-1 CSAKSRLPRDYTQYF
13 TRBJ1-3 TRBV15 CATSLDSGNTIYF
16 TRBJ1-5 TRBV28 CASSSRTGGINQPQHF
14 TRBJ2-1 TRBV6-2/TRBV6-3 CASRRQNPYNEQFF
13 TRBJ1-5 TRBV6-1 CASFGGGNQPQHF
14 TRBJ2-7 TRBV12-3/TRBV12-4 CASSPRVILEEQYF
14 TRBJ2-1 TRBV5-1 CASSYGANYNEQFF
15 TRBJ2-1 TRBV19 CASTPALAAYNEQFF
14 TRBJ1-6 TRBV6-5 CASSFGRGNSPLHF
13 TRBJ2-2 TRBV29-1 CSVDGDSTGELFF
14 TRBJ2-3 TRBV30 CAWSRQSGTDTQYF
12 TRBJ2-7 TRBV27 CASRGVGYEQYF
16 TRBJ1-4 TRBV14 CASSQVLAGTNEKLFF
13 TRBJ2-3 TRBV7-2 CASSTIREGTQYF
15 TRBJ1-1 TRBV7-9 CASSPAEGMNTEAFF
19 TRBJ1-4 TRBV12-3/TRBV12-4 CASRNTGRGRGVTNEKLFF
14 TRBJ2-7 TRBV5-1 CASSLEDPSYEQYF
14 TRBJ2-2 TRBV3-1 CASSPWTVTGELFF
14 TRBJ1-2 TRBV7-8 CASKVGTQDYGYTF
14 TRBJ2-1 TRBV7-9 CASRQGTSYNEQFF
14 TRBJ2-1 TRBV6-2/TRBV6-3 CASSNRDFSDEQFF
16 TRBJ1-1 TRBV18 CASSPRIDREGTEAFF
15 TRBJ2-7 TRBV9 CASSPGRLSSYEQYF
17 TRBJ2-7 TRBV20-1 CSLPGLAARGVLYEQYF
13 TRBJ1-2 TRBV29-1 CSVEWAGDYGYTF
11 TRBJ2-1 TRBV6-5 CASSERDEQFF
15 TRBJ2-1 TRBV6-2/TRBV6-3 CASSYVDTGYNEQFF
14 TRBJ2-7 TRBV10-3 CAITPDRADDEQYF
14 TRBJ2-3 TRBV20-1 CSASYGPSTDTQYF
14 TRBJ1-1 TRBV4-1 CASSQGGRGTEAFF
14 TRBJ2-2 TRBV27 CASSSRSATGELFF
16 TRBJ2-7 TRBV20-1 CSARDPGGRSSYEQYF
15 TRBJ2-1 TRBV5-1 CASSWTSGNLNEQFF
14 TRBJ2-5 TRBV9 CASSVEGAQETQYF
13 TRBJ2-3 TRBV7-9 CASSPLHAPTQYF
15 TRBJ2-3 TRBV9 CASSPRGSGTDTQYF
13 TRBJ2-7 TRBV29-1 CSAIPGGSYEQYF